The entry that follows covers one TCR beta chain sequence. The same CDR3 is also encoded by other DNA sequences in this sample. This specimen comes from a study of blood T cell repertoires in COVID-19. Turning to the study itself: In each case, the material was cDNA or gDNA derived from T cells, B-cell-depleted T cells, or PBMCs.

The assay was immunoSEQ multiplex PCR, and TCRdb's table has in-frame clones only and misses some. The table lists approximately 290,000 clones, about 93% of them singletons. The receptor comes from a woman in her 30s who had recovered from COVID-19. The source material was PBMCs or T cells enriched from blood (not recorded which).

The CDR3 nucleotides read TGTGCCAGCAGCTTACAGGGGACGAACACTGAAGCTTTCTTT. Protein sequence: CASSLQGTNTEAFF. The rearrangement uses TRBV7-6 and TRBJ1-1, with D perhaps TRBD1 (6 bases). CDR3 length: 14 residues. Trimming left V 2 bases short and J 1 base short, with 8 bases between. Per the germline V gene, CDR1 is SGHVS and CDR2 is FNYEAQ.